The T cell receptor beta chain under discussion was sequenced for a study of T cell responses to AZD1222 COVID-19 vaccine. Whole-study findings and limits: Repertoires were sampled only after the peak T cell response. At study baseline, merely six AZD1222 recipients were seropositive. Along spike, vaccine-associated CD4 TCRs were found throughout, with dominance at 160-218 and 743-854.

This CDR3 contains 13 residues. The germline V and J ends were trimmed by 0 bases and 5 bases, with 6 bases remaining between them. Germline V gives CDR1 SGHDT, CDR2 YYEEEE. Profiling relied on immunoSEQ multiplex PCR, and the TCRdb table lists in-frame clones only, not all of them. The sample shows roughly 97,000 clones, roughly 92% of them seen only once. About this clone: What it binds is not known.

The chain is built from TRBV5-6 and TRBJ1-5; unclear D gene. Specimen: peripheral blood, collected on day 0 of AZD1222 vaccination. This clonotype originated in an adult in good health. The CDR3 is CASSLGRDQPQHF. The CDR3 DNA reads TGTGCCAGCAGCTTGGGTAGGGATCAGCCCCAGCATTTT. Full variable domain (missing parts from reference TRBV5-6 and TRBJ1-5): DAGVTQSPTHLIKTRGQQVTLRCSPKSGHDTVSWYQQALGQGPQFIFQYYEEEERQRGNFPDRFSGHQFPNYSSELNVNALLLGDSALYLCASSLGRDQPQHFGDGTRLSIL.